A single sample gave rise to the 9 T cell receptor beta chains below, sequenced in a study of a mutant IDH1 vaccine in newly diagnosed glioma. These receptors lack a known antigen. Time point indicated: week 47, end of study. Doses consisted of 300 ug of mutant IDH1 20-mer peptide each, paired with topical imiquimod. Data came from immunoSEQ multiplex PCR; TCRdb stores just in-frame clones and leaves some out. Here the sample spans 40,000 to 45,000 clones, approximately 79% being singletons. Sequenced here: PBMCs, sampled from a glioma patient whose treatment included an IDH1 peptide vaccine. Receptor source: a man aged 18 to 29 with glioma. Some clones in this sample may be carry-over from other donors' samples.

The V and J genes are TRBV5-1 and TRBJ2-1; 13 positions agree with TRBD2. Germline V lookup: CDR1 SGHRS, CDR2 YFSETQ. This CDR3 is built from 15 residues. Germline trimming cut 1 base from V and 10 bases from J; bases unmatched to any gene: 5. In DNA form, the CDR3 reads TGCGCCAGCAGCTTGACTAGCGGGGGGGCCAGGGAGCAGTTCTTC. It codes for CASSLTSGGAREQFF.

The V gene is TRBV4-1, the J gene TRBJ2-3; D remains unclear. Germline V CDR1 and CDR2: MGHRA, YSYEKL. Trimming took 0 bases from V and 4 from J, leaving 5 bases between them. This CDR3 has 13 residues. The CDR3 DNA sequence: TGCGCCAGCAGCCAAGATCCCCCAGATACGCAGTATTTT. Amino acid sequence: CASSQDPPDTQYF.

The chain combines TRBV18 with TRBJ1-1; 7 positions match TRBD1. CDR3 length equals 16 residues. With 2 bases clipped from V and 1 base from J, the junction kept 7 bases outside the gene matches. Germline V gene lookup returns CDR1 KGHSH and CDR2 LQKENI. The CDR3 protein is CASSPYRQGGNTEAFF. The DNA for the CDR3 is TGTGCCAGCTCACCATATCGACAGGGCGGGAACACTGAAGCTTTCTTT.

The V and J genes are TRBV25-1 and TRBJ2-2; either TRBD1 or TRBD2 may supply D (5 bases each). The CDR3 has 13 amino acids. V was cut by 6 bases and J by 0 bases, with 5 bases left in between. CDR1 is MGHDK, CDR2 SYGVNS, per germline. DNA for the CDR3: TGTGCCAGCAGGGGGGCGAACACCGGGGAGCTGTTTTTT. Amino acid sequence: CASRGANTGELFF.

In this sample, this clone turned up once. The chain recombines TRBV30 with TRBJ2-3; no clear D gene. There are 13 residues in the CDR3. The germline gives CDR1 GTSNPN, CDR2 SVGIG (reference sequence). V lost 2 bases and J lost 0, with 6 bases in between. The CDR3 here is CAWSRVSTDTQYF. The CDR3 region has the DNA TGTGCCTGGAGTAGGGTTAGCACAGATACGCAGTATTTT.

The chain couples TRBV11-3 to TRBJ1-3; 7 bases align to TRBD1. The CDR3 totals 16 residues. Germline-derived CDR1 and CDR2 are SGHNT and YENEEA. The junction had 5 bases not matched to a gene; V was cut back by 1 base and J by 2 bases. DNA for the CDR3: TGTGCCAGCAGCTTAGGCCCTACAGGGGCTGGAAACACCATATATTTT. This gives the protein CASSLGPTGAGNTIYF.

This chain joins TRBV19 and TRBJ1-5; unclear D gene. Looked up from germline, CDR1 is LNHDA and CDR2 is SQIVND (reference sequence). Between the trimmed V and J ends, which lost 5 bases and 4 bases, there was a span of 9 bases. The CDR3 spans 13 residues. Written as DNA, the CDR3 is TGTGCCAGTAGTGTACAGAGAAATCAGCCCCAGCATTTT. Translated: CASSVQRNQPQHF.

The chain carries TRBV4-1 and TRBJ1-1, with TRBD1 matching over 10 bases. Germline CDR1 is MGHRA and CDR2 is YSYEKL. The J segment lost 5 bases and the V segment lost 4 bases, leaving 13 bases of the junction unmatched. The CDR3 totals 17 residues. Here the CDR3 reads CASSPLGGTGDGTEAFF. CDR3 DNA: TGCGCCAGCAGCCCCCTCGGGGGGACAGGGGACGGAACTGAAGCTTTCTTT.

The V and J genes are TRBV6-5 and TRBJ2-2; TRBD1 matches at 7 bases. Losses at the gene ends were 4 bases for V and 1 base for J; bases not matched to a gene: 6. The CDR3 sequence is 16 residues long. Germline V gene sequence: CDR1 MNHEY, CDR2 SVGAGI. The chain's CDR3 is CASSFNRGGNTGELFF. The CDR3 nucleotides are TGTGCCAGCAGTTTCAACAGGGGTGGGAACACCGGGGAGCTGTTTTTT.